This T cell receptor (beta chain) originates from a study of identical twins. General study results and limits: The same donors were not followed; conclusions instead depended on cross-sectional statistical analysis.

CDR3 length equals 15 residues. Germline V gives CDR1 SEHNR, CDR2 FQNEAQ (reference sequence). The V segment lost 5 bases and the J segment 2 bases; nucleotides outside the gene matches: 6. A universal primer site was incorporated via template switching, and the cDNA contained unique molecular identifiers. TCRdb re-called the 5' RACE reads through MiXCR, storing one row per CDR3 protein. The top ten hold approximately 1% of the sample, which has roughly 470,000 distinct CDR3 sequences, approximately 15% seen once. This clonotype was seen repeatedly, ten times or more. Its antigen remains unknown. These same data were also listed under a study on yellow fever vaccine responses in identical twins.

The receptor comes from a woman aged 18 to 35 in good health. The chain couples TRBV7-9 to TRBJ1-1; TRBD1 matches at 9 bases. Input material: CD4+ T cells sorted from blood. CDR3 in amino acids: CASSGNRGPNTEAFF. The DNA for the CDR3 is TGTGCCAGCAGCGGGAACAGGGGGCCCAACACTGAAGCTTTCTTT.